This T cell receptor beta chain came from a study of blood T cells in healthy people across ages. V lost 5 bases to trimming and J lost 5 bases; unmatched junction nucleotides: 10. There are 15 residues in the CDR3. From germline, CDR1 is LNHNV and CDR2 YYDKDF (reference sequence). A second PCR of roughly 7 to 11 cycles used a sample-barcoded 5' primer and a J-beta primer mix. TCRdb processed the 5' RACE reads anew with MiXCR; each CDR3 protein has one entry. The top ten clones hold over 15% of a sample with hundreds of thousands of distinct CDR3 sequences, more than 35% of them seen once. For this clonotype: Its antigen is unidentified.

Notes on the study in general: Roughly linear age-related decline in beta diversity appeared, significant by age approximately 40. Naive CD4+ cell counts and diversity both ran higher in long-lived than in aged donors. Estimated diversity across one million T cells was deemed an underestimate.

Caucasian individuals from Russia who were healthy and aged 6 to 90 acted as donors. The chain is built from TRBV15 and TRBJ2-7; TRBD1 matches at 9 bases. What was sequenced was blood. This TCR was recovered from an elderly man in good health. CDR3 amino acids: CATSGSGQGDDEQYF. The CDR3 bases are TGTGCCACCAGCGGTTCGGGACAGGGCGACGACGAGCAGTACTTC.